Listed here are 12 T cell receptor beta chains from one sample, sequenced in a study of blood T cell repertoires in COVID-19. Profiling relied on immunoSEQ multiplex PCR, and the TCRdb table lists in-frame clones only, not all of them. The data hold fewer than 350,000 clones, with around 90% observed a single time. Material for sequencing was PBMCs or T cells enriched from blood (not recorded which). These receptor sequences come from a man aged 55-75 years who had recovered from COVID-19.

The chain uses TRBV5-5 and TRBJ2-7, with no clear D. This CDR3 has 13 residues. V was clipped by 1 base and J by 3 bases, with 8 bases between them. Per germline, CDR1 SGHKS and CDR2 YYEKEE (reference sequence). The CDR3: CASSLWRNYEQYF. In nucleotides, the CDR3 is TGTGCCAGCAGCTTGTGGAGAAACTACGAGCAGTACTTC.

Points on this clone: Distinct nucleotide sequences in the sample also encode this CDR3. The CDR3 spells CASSPGDYGYTF. The CDR3 DNA sequence: TGTGCCAGCAGTCCGGGGGACTATGGCTACACCTTC. The rearrangement uses TRBV6-5 and TRBJ1-2; D perhaps matches TRBD1 (5 bases). This CDR3 spans 12 amino acids. V lost 5 bases to trimming and J lost 3 bases, with 7 bases between them. CDR1 and CDR2 (germline): MNHEY, SVGAGI.

V usage is TRBV2 and J usage is TRBJ1-3; D is unresolved. V was shortened by 7 bases and J by 0 bases, with 7 bases between the two germline ends. The germline V gene has CDR1 SNHLY and CDR2 FYNNEI. CDR3 length: 13 residues. This CDR3 is CASTESSGNTIYF. The CDR3 DNA sequence: TGTGCCAGCACGGAGAGCTCTGGAAACACCATATATTTT.

The chain carries TRBV3-1 (or the pseudogene TRBV3-2) and TRBJ2-5; D perhaps matches TRBD2 (6 bases). Germline loops: CDR1 LGHDT, CDR2 YNNKEL (reference sequence). V was cut by 4 bases and J by 5 bases, with 14 bases left in between. This CDR3 has 14 amino acids. As DNA, the CDR3 is TGTGCCAGCAGCCCCGGCTCCGGGAGTGAGACCCAGTACTTC. This codes for CASSPGSGSETQYF.

Only one count was recorded for this clone. The gene calls are TRBV28 and TRBJ2-5; weak D call: TRBD1 (7 bases). Germline lookup yields CDR1 MDHEN and CDR2 SYDVKM. V was clipped by 6 bases and J by 4 bases, with 18 bases between them. The CDR3 spans 15 residues. The CDR3 bases are TGTGCCAGCAGGGGGCGGGGACAGCTCTTAGAGACCCAGTACTTC. This translates into CASRGRGQLLETQYF.

Details on this clone: At the DNA level, this CDR3 is encoded by other sequences in the same sample as well. This chain links TRBV5-1 with TRBJ2-3, with TRBD1 matching 7 bases. V shed 4 bases and J 3 bases; nucleotides not matched to a gene: 5. From germline, CDR1 is SGHRS and CDR2 YFSETQ. This CDR3 has 14 amino acids. The CDR3 nucleotides read TGCGCCAGCAGCCTTAGACAGGGAACAGATACGCAGTATTTT. Protein product: CASSLRQGTDTQYF.

The chain carries TRBV11-2 and TRBJ2-7; possible D gene TRBD2, 5 bases. Germline V CDR1 and CDR2: SGHAT, FQNNGV. V shed 5 bases and J shed 6 bases, with 11 bases lying between them. This CDR3 has 12 residues. The CDR3 DNA sequence: TGTGCCAGCAGCCACCGTCGGGGCGAGCAGTACTTC. It yields the protein CASSHRRGEQYF.

The chain links TRBV6-2 or TRBV6-3 to TRBJ2-1; possible D gene TRBD1, 5 bases. The germline V gene encodes CDR1 MNHEY and CDR2 SVGEGT. This CDR3 contains 15 residues. V dropped 7 bases and J dropped 0 bases, with 13 bases sitting between them. In DNA form, the CDR3 reads TGTGCCAGCACCCCAGATGGGGCCTCCTACAATGAGCAGTTCTTC. This translates into CASTPDGASYNEQFF.

Comment on this clone: The sample carries other DNA sequences with the same CDR3. The CDR3 DNA follows: TGTGCCACCAGCAGAGATCGGGCGGGAGCGACCGGGGAGCTGTTTTTT. Amino acids: CATSRDRAGATGELFF. This chain joins TRBV15 and TRBJ2-2, with 7 bases fitting TRBD2. The ends lost 0 bases at V and 5 bases at J; junction bases unmatched: 6. This CDR3 spans 16 amino acids. CDR1 and CDR2 from the germline V gene are LNHNV and YYDKDF (reference sequence). The whole variable domain, filled in from reference TRBV15 and TRBJ2-2, reads DAMVIQNPRYQVTQFGKPVTLSCSQTLNHNVMYWYQQKSSQAPKLLFHYYDKDFNNEADTPDNFQSRRPNTSFCFLDIRSPGLGDTAMYLCATSRDRAGATGELFFGEGSRLTVL.

The rearrangement joins TRBV29-1 to TRBJ1-1; 8 nucleotides align to TRBD1. Germline V CDR1 and CDR2: SQVTM, ANQGSEA. V dropped 4 bases and J dropped 6; count of bases not matched to a gene: 10. The CDR3 sequence is 14 residues long. The CDR3 DNA reads as TGCAGCGTTGGATACAGGGGGGAGAAGGCTGAAGCTTTCTTT. It yields the protein CSVGYRGEKAEAFF.

The genes are TRBV21-1 and TRBJ2-7; TRBD1, the D gene given by the table, was not confirmed from the DNA. TRBV21-1 is listed as a pseudogene. The CDR3 extends over 14 amino acids. CDR3 sequence (DNA): TGTGCCAGCAGCAAAGCTCAGTTTACCTACGAGCAGTACTTC. The encoded protein is CASSKAQFTYEQYF.

This clone was picked up one time. The genes are TRBV9 and TRBJ2-7, with TRBD2 matching 7 bases. Germline-derived CDR1 and CDR2 are SGDLS and YYNGEE. V shed 1 base and J 3 bases; nucleotides not matched to a gene: 7. This CDR3 is built from 15 residues. The CDR3 bases are TGTGCCAGCAGCGTATCGGGACTACCATACTACGAGCAGTACTTC. It codes for CASSVSGLPYYEQYF. The variable domain in full, with the rest retrieved from reference TRBV9 and TRBJ2-7, is DSGVTQTPKHLITATGQRVTLRCSPRSGDLSVYWYQQSLDQGLQFLIQYYNGEERAKGNILERFSAQQFPDLHSELNLSSLELGDSALYFCASSVSGLPYYEQYFGPGTRLTVT.